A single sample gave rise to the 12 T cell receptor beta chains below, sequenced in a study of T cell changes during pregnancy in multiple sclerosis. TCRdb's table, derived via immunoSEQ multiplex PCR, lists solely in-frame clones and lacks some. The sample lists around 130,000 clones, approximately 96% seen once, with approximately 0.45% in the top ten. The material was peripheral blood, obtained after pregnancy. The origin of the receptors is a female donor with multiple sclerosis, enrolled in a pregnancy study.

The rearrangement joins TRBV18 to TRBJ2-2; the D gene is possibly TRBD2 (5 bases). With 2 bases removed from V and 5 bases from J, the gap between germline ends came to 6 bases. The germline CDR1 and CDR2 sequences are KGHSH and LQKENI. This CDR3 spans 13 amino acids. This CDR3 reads CASSPTRTGELFF. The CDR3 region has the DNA TGTGCCAGCTCACCAACTAGAACCGGGGAGCTGTTTTTT. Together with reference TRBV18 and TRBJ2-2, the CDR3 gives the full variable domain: NAGVMQNPRHLVRRRGQEARLRCSPMKGHSHVYWYRQLPEEGLKFMVYLQKENIIDESGMPKERFSAEFPKEGPSILRIQQVVRGDSAAYFCASSPTRTGELFFGEGSRLTVL.

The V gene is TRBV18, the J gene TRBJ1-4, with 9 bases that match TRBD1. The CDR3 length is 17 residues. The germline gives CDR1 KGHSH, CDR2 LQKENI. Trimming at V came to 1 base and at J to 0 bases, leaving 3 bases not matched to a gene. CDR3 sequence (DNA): TGTGCCAGCTCACCACTGGGACAGGGAACAACTAATGAAAAACTGTTTTTT. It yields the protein CASSPLGQGTTNEKLFF.

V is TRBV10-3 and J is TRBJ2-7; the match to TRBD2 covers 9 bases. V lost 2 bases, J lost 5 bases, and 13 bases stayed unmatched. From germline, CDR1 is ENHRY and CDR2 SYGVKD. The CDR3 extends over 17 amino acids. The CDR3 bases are TGTGCCATCAGTGAGAGGGCTAGCGGGATAGTGGGAAACGAGCAGTACTTC. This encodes CAISERASGIVGNEQYF.

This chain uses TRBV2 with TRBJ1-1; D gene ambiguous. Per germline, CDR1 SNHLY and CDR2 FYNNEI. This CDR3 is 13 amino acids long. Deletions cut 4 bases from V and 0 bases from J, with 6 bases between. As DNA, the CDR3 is TGTGCCAGCAGTGTCCTTTTGAACACTGAAGCTTTCTTT. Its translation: CASSVLLNTEAFF.

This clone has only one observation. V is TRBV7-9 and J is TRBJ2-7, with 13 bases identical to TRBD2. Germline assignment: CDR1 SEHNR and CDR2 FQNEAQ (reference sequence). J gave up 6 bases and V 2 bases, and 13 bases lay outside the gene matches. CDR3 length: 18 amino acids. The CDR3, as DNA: TGTGCCAGCAGCTTATTCCACACTAGCGGGAGGGAGCGTGTCGAGCAGTACTTC. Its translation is CASSLFHTSGRERVEQYF.

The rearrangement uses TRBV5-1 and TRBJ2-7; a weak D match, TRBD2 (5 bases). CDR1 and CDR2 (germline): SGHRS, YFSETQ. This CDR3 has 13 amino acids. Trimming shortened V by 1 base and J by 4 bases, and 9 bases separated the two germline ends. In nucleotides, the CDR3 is TGCGCCAGCAGCTTGACAGCGGTATACGAGCAGTACTTC. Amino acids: CASSLTAVYEQYF.

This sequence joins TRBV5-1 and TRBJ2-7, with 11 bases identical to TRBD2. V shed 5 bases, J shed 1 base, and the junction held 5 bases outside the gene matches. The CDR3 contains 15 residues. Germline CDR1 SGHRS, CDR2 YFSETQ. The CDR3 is CASRKTSGMSYEQYF. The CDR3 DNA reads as TGCGCCAGCAGAAAGACTAGCGGGATGTCCTACGAGCAGTACTTC.

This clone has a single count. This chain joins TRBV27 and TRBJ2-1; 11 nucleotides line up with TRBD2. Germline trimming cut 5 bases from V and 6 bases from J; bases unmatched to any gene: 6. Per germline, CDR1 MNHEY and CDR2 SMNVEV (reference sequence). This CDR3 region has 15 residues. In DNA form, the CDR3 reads TGTGCCAGCAGTCCCGGACTAGCGGGCATCAATGAGCAGTTCTTC. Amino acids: CASSPGLAGINEQFF.

The CDR3 protein is CASSDATGRGETQYF. DNA for the CDR3: TGTGCCAGCAGTGATGCTACCGGCCGAGGTGAGACCCAGTACTTC. The chain is built from TRBV11-2 and TRBJ2-5, with no clear D. Germline CDR1 reads SGHAT; CDR2 reads FQNNGV. Trimming took off 6 bases at V and 5 bases at J, with 19 bases between the two ends. The CDR3 is 15 amino acids.

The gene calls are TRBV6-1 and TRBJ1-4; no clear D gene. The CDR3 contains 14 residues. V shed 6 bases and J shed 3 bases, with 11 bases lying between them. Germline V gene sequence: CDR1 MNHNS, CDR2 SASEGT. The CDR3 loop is CASSRGLANEKLFF. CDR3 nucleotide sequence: TGTGCCAGCAGCAGAGGGTTGGCTAATGAAAAACTGTTTTTT.

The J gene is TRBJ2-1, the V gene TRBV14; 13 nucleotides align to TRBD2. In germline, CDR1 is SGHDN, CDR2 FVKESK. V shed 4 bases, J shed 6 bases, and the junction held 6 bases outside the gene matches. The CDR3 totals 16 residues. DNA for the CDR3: TGTGCCAGCAGCCTGAGACTAGCGGGAGGCCTCAATGAGCAGTTCTTC. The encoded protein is CASSLRLAGGLNEQFF.

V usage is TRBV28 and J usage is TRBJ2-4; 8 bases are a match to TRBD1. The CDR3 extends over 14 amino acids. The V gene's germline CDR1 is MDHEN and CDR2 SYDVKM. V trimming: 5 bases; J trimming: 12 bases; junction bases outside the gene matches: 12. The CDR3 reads CASSQTDRVSPQYF. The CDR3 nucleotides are TGTGCCAGCAGTCAGACGGACAGGGTGAGTCCTCAGTACTTC.